These T cell receptor beta chains were read from a single sample in a study of high-grade serous ovarian cancer treatment subgroups. The data were produced by immunoSEQ multiplex PCR, yet TCRdb's version contains in-frame clones alone and is incomplete. The sample holds fewer than 4,500 clones, 55% to 70% seen once. Sequenced material: tumor tissue. Every receptor here comes from a human donor with high-grade serous ovarian cancer. The CDR3 runs from the conserved cysteine through the conserved F or W. Each record gives: V gene, D gene, J gene, clone size, CDR3 DNA, CDR3 protein. D genes are given only for firm matches. Not all rows give a size; the values are once, few, many and, for expanded clones, a class.

>TRBV7-6|.|TRBJ1-4|.
TGTGCCAGCAATGATGGCAGGTTTAATGAAAAACTGTTTTTT
CASNDGRFNEKLFF
>TRBV6-5|.|TRBJ1-3|.
TGTGCCAGCGGGCGACAAAGGGACGGAAACACCATATATTTT
CASGRQRDGNTIYF
>TRBV5-5|.|TRBJ1-1|.
TGTGCCAGCAGCTACGGACAGTTGAACACTGAAGCTTTCTTT
CASSYGQLNTEAFF
>TRBV25-1|.|TRBJ1-5|.
TGTGCCAGCAGTGCGCGGGATGTGGGGCCCCAGCATTTT
CASSARDVGPQHF
>TRBV5-5|.|TRBJ1-1|.
TGTGCCAGCAGCTTGGGGTCTACTTATTTGAACACTGAAGCTTTCTTT
CASSLGSTYLNTEAFF
>TRBV7-9|.|TRBJ1-1|few
TGTGCCAGCAGCTTAATGGCACCCATCAACACTGAAGCTTTCTTT
CASSLMAPINTEAFF
>TRBV2|.|TRBJ1-1|medium-sized
TGTGCCAGCAGTGAGGGACAATTGAACACTGAAGCTTTCTTT
CASSEGQLNTEAFF
>TRBV5-5|TRBD1|TRBJ2-5|.
TGTGCCAGCAGCTGGGGACAGCTCCAAGAGACCCAGTACTTC
CASSWGQLQETQYF
>TRBV19|TRBD1|TRBJ2-3|few
TGTGCCAGTAGTATAATGACAGGGGGTAATACGCAGTATTTT
CASSIMTGGNTQYF
>TRBV30|.|TRBJ2-3|once
TGTGCCTGGAGTGTAAGGGGCGGTACGCAGTATTTT
CAWSVRGGTQYF
>TRBV18|.|TRBJ1-2|.
TGTGCCAGCTCACCACTCTTCGACACTATCGATGGCTACACCTTC
CASSPLFDTIDGYTF
>TRBV5-4|TRBD2|TRBJ2-1|few
TGTGCCAGCAGCTTGGCGGGGGGGGCTCAGAATGAGCAGTTCTTC
CASSLAGGAQNEQFF
>TRBV6-1|TRBD1|TRBJ1-5|.
TGTGCCAGCAGTGTCTGGACAGGCGATCAGCCCCAGCATTTT
CASSVWTGDQPQHF
>TRBV6-5|TRBD1|TRBJ1-1|.
TGTGCCAGCAGTCCCAGGGGGCACACTGAAGCTTTCTTT
CASSPRGHTEAFF
>TRBV14|.|TRBJ2-6|.
TGTGCCAGCAGCCAAGACCGGGCCCTTAACTCATACGTCCTGACTTTC
CASSQDRALNSYVLTF
>TRBV6-5|.|TRBJ1-5|.
TGTGCCAGCAAGGGCATAAATAGCAATCAGCCCCAGCATTTT
CASKGINSNQPQHF
>TRBV6-1|.|TRBJ2-2|once
TGTGCCAGCAGTGATGTGGCCGGGGAGCTGTTTTTT
CASSDVAGELFF
>TRBV6-5|TRBD1|TRBJ1-6|.
TGTGCCAGCAGTACGGACAGGGCGTATTCACCCCTCCACTTT
CASSTDRAYSPLHF
>TRBV7-9|.|TRBJ2-7|.
TGTGCCAGCAGCTCCGGGACACCCTACGAGCAGTACTTC
CASSSGTPYEQYF
>TRBV7-3|.|TRBJ1-2|once
TGTGCCAGCAGCTTAACGGCAGACTATGGCTACACCTTC
CASSLTADYGYTF
>TRBV5-6|.|TRBJ1-6|medium-sized
TGTGCCAGCAGCTTGGTACTCAGCTCCTATAATTCACCCCTCCACTTT
CASSLVLSSYNSPLHF
>TRBV9|.|TRBJ1-5|.
TGTGCCAGCAGCGTAGAGGGGGAAGACGAGCCCCAGCATTTT
CASSVEGEDEPQHF
>TRBV5-5|.|TRBJ1-2|.
TGTGCCAGCAGCCTGGGACCCAGGGGTGTTGACTATGGCTACACCTTC
CASSLGPRGVDYGYTF
>TRBV6-6|.|TRBJ1-1|large
TGTGCCAGCAGTCACATGGGAGTCACTGAAGCTTTCTTT
CASSHMGVTEAFF
>TRBV6-5|.|TRBJ1-2|.
TGTGCCAGCAGTGGCGGTAGGGTCTATGGCTACACCTTC
CASSGGRVYGYTF
>TRBV19|TRBD1|TRBJ1-1|.
TGTGCCAGTAGTCCACACCCCCGACAGGGTGGGTTTGAAGCTTTCTTT
CASSPHPRQGGFEAFF
>TRBV5-5|TRBD1|TRBJ2-7|.
TGTGCCAGCAGCTTGGTTCAGGGGGCGCGGGAGCAGTACTTC
CASSLVQGAREQYF
>TRBV7-6|TRBD2|TRBJ2-2|once
TGTGCCACCCGAAAGCTCAGCGGGGAGGAGCTGTTTTTT
CATRKLSGEELFF
>TRBV6-4|TRBD1|TRBJ2-1|medium-sized
TGTGCCAGCAGTGACGCTCCGGGACAGGGAGCCAATGAGCAGTTCTTC
CASSDAPGQGANEQFF
>TRBV5-1|TRBD1|TRBJ2-7|.
TGCGCCAGCAGCCCGAGACAGGGGAATTCCTACGAGCAGTACTTC
CASSPRQGNSYEQYF
>TRBV2|.|TRBJ2-1|once
TGTGCCAGCAGTGGATCAAAGGGGGCAGGAGGGAACAATGAGCAGTTCTTC
CASSGSKGAGGNNEQFF
>TRBV19|TRBD1|TRBJ1-2|once
TGTGCCAGTAGCCTTCAGGGGGCCGGAGGCTACACCTTC
CASSLQGAGGYTF
>TRBV25-1|TRBD1|TRBJ1-4|.
TGTGAGGGGGACAGGGGGTTTGAAAAACTGTTTTTT
CEGDRGFEKLFF
>TRBV6-1|.|TRBJ1-2|.
TGTGCCAGCAGTGAATGGACAGTCTATGGCTACACCTTC
CASSEWTVYGYTF
>TRBV19|TRBD1|TRBJ2-7|.
TGTGCCAGTAGTTCCGGACAGGGGGCGGCGGGCTACGAGCAGTACTTC
CASSSGQGAAGYEQYF
>TRBV2|.|TRBJ1-2|.
TGTGCCAGCAGTGGGGCTAACTATGGCTACACCTTC
CASSGANYGYTF
>TRBV15|.|TRBJ2-2|once
TGTGCCACCAGCAAGGGGAGCGGGTGGGGCGGGGAGCTGTTTTTT
CATSKGSGWGGELFF
>TRBV12-5|TRBD1|TRBJ2-1|.
TGTGCTAGTGGTTTCAGCCCGGGACAGAACAATGAGCAGTTCTTC
CASGFSPGQNNEQFF
>TRBV7-2|TRBD1|TRBJ1-2|.
TGTGCCAGCAGCTTAGTGACAGGGGGCTATGGCTACACCTTC
CASSLVTGGYGYTF
>TRBV4-2|.|TRBJ1-1|.
TGTGCCAGCAGCCAAACTACAGGGTACTTCGAAGGACGATACACTGAAGCTTTCTTT
CASSQTTGYFEGRYTEAFF